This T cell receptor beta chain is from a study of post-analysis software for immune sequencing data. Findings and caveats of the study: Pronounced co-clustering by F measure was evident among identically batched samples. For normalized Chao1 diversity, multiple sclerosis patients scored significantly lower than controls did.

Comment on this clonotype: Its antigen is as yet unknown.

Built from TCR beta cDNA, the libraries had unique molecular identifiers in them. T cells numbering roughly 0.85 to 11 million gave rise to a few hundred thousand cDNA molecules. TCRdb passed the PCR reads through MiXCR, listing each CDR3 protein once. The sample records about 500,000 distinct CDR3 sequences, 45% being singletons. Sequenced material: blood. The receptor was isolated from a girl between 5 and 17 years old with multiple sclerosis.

The CDR3 reads CASSLDRGGEAEPYEQYF. Written as DNA, the CDR3 is TGCGCCAGCAGCTTGGATCGGGGAGGGGAGGCGGAACCCTACGAGCAGTACTTC. The genes are TRBV5-1 and TRBJ2-7, with 7 nucleotides matching TRBD2. The CDR3 runs to 18 residues. V dropped 0 bases and J dropped 2; count of bases not matched to a gene: 14. Germline V gene lookup returns CDR1 SGHRS and CDR2 YFSETQ.